Each of the 3 T cell receptor beta chains below was sequenced from the same sample in a study of shared clonotypes between healthy human individuals. The protocol was immunoSEQ multiplex PCR, while the TCRdb copy is restricted to in-frame clones and leaves out a portion. Of more than 2,000,000 clones in the sample, over 90% were seen once. The sample consisted of naive CD4+ T cells from PBMCs. This sample's subset: CD45RA+ positively selected. All receptors derive from a man younger than 30 in good health. Some clones in this sample may be carry-over from other donors' samples.

The chain carries TRBV5-4 and TRBJ1-4; D is unclear. Germline loops: CDR1 SGHNT, CDR2 YYREEE (reference sequence). The CDR3 is made up of 13 amino acids. V lost 0 bases, J lost 11 bases, and 11 bases lay in between. CDR3 region: CASSLAGSTKLFF. The CDR3 DNA is TGTGCCAGCAGCTTGGCCGGGAGCACCAAACTGTTTTTT.

The gene calls are TRBV30 and TRBJ1-1; D gene unclear. The germline gives CDR1 GTSNPN, CDR2 SVGIG (reference sequence). The CDR3 runs to 13 residues. Deletions cut 4 bases from V and 5 bases from J, with 14 bases between. CDR3 DNA sequence: TGTGCCTGGATTTCAGGTTATCGGACTGAAGCTTTCTTT. This encodes CAWISGYRTEAFF. Full variable domain (missing parts from reference TRBV30 and TRBJ1-1): SQTIHQWPATLVQPVGSPLSLECTVEGTSNPNLYWYRQAAGRGLQLLFYSVGIGQISSEVPQNLSASRPQDRQFILSSKKLLLSDSGFYLCAWISGYRTEAFFGQGTRLTVV.

The chain recombines TRBV28 with TRBJ2-5, with a tentative D call TRBD2 (6 bases). This CDR3 has 17 amino acids. Germline lookup yields CDR1 MDHEN and CDR2 SYDVKM. Trimming stripped 6 bases from V and 2 bases from J, with 22 bases between. This chain's CDR3 is CASSPPHGRPLQETQYF. CDR3 nucleotide sequence: TGTGCCAGCAGCCCACCTCACGGGAGACCTTTACAAGAGACCCAGTACTTC.